This passage covers 18 T cell receptor beta chains from one sample sequenced in a study of blood T cell repertoires in COVID-19. Libraries were prepared by immunoSEQ multiplex PCR; TCRdb keeps only in-frame clonotypes and omits some of them. The sample lists some 350,000 clones, around 90% seen once, with about 5% in the top ten. The specimen was PBMCs or T cells enriched from blood (not recorded which). These receptors came from a man aged 30 to 39 who had recovered from COVID-19.

The CDR3, as DNA: TGTGCCACCAGTGACCCCGGGACAGGGGGAGTAAATGAGCAGTTCTTC. Translation gives CATSDPGTGGVNEQFF. This chain connects TRBV24-1 to TRBJ2-1; 11 bases map to TRBD1. This CDR3 is 16 amino acids long. V shed 4 bases and J 7 bases; nucleotides not matched to a gene: 8. Germline V lookup: CDR1 KGHDR, CDR2 SFDVKD.

The J gene is TRBJ2-5, the V gene TRBV6-5, with 9 positions matching TRBD1. J was trimmed by 6 bases and V by 8 bases; bases with no gene match: 10. The CDR3 is made up of 14 amino acids. Germline CDR1 is MNHEY and CDR2 is SVGAGI. CDR3 coding DNA: TGTGCCAGCCCTTCCTCGGACAGGGGAAAGACCCAGTACTTC. Protein product: CASPSSDRGKTQYF.

The rearrangement links TRBV27 to TRBJ2-7, with TRBD2 matching 8 bases. CDR1 and CDR2 from the germline V gene are MNHEY and SMNVEV (reference sequence). Unmatched junction bases numbered 12, after V lost 8 bases and J lost 6 bases. The CDR3 contains 14 residues. The CDR3 is CASRPGGGPPEQYF. The CDR3 DNA reads as TGTGCCAGCCGCCCCGGGGGGGGGCCACCCGAGCAGTACTTC.

The genes are TRBV7-9 and TRBJ2-3; D gene ambiguous. CDR3 length equals 16 residues. The germline V gene has CDR1 SEHNR and CDR2 FQNEAQ (reference sequence). V gave up 5 bases and J gave up 4 bases, with 19 bases separating them. The CDR3 protein is CASSPPIRSEADTQYF. Written as DNA, the CDR3 is TGTGCCAGCAGCCCCCCTATCCGGAGCGAGGCAGATACGCAGTATTTT.

The chain has TRBV28 and TRBJ2-7, with 10 bases identical to TRBD1. This CDR3 comprises 15 residues. V gave up 7 bases and J gave up 4 bases; unmatched junction bases: 10. CDR1 and CDR2 (germline): MDHEN, SYDVKM. CDR3 in DNA: TGTGCCAGCACCCCAAGGACAGGGGGTACTTACGAGCAGTACTTC. Its translation: CASTPRTGGTYEQYF.

V and J are TRBV9 and TRBJ2-3; 8 bases are a match to TRBD1. Looked up from germline, CDR1 is SGDLS and CDR2 is YYNGEE. This CDR3 contains 15 residues. Losses at the gene ends were 4 bases for V and 0 bases for J; bases not matched to a gene: 4. CDR3 residues: CASSYRGISTDTQYF. The DNA of the CDR3 is TGTGCCAGCAGCTACAGGGGGATTAGCACAGATACGCAGTATTTT.

This chain uses TRBV11-2 with TRBJ1-2; D is unclear. CDR1 and CDR2 (germline): SGHAT, FQNNGV. This CDR3 contains 12 residues. The V gene lost 5 bases and the J gene lost 7 bases, with 11 bases spanning the gap. CDR3 DNA: TGTGCCAGCAGCCGGGAGGGATTTGGCTACACCTTC. This sequence encodes CASSREGFGYTF.

The CDR3 region has the DNA TGTGCCAGCAGCTTAAGTGGGACAGGGAACACTGAAGCTTTCTTT. Protein: CASSLSGTGNTEAFF. The rearrangement joins TRBV7-3 to TRBJ1-1; 8 nucleotides match TRBD1. The CDR3 covers 15 residues. Germline CDR1 SGHTA, CDR2 FQGTGA. Losses at the gene ends were 1 base for V and 1 base for J; bases not matched to a gene: 2.

The chain employs TRBV28 and TRBJ2-3; TRBD2 is a possible D gene (6 bases). CDR1 is MDHEN and CDR2 is SYDVKM in the germline V gene. V lost 2 bases to trimming and J lost 4 bases, with 10 bases between them. The CDR3 covers 14 residues. CDR3 sequence (DNA): TGTGCCAGCAGTTTAATAGGGAGGCCAGATACGCAGTATTTT. It translates to CASSLIGRPDTQYF.

The chain joins TRBV5-1 to TRBJ2-1; TRBD1 is a possible D gene (6 bases). Trimming shortened V by 4 bases and J by 1 base, and 9 bases separated the two germline ends. Germline CDR1 reads SGHRS; CDR2 reads YFSETQ. The CDR3 is 14 amino acids. Written as DNA, the CDR3 is TGCGCCAGCAGCATCGGGACATCCTACAATGAGCAGTTCTTC. This translates into CASSIGTSYNEQFF.

The CDR3 here is CASSFLKGALITTDTQYF. The CDR3 DNA reads TGTGCCAGCAGTTTCCTGAAGGGGGCACTTATTACCACAGATACGCAGTATTTT. V gene TRBV28 combines with J gene TRBJ2-3; TRBD1 matches at 7 bases. The CDR3 is made up of 18 amino acids. Losses at the gene ends were 3 bases for V and 2 bases for J; bases not matched to a gene: 14. Germline-derived CDR1 and CDR2 are MDHEN and SYDVKM. Full variable domain (missing parts from reference TRBV28 and TRBJ2-3): DVKVTQSSRYLVKRTGEKVFLECVQDMDHENMFWYRQDPGLGLRLIYFSYDVKMKEKGDIPEGYSVSREKKERFSLILESASTNQTSMYLCASSFLKGALITTDTQYFGPGTRLTVL.

J is TRBJ2-1 and V is TRBV21-1; the D segment call TRBD2 is taken from the table without a DNA check. TRBV21-1 is a pseudogene locus. The CDR3 sequence is 20 residues long. CDR3 DNA sequence: TGTGCCAGCAGCACCTACTTTGGACTAGCGGGGGGGCCGGTGGACAATGAGCAGTTCTTC. It translates to CASSTYFGLAGGPVDNEQFF.

This chain joins TRBV28 and TRBJ2-3; D is perhaps TRBD1 (5 bases). The germline gives CDR1 MDHEN, CDR2 SYDVKM. CDR3 length: 13 amino acids. V was shortened by 5 bases and J by 4 bases, with 10 bases between the two germline ends. As DNA, the CDR3 is TGTGCCAGCAGTCCATCAGGGCCAGATACGCAGTATTTT. It translates to CASSPSGPDTQYF.

The chain couples TRBV6-6 to TRBJ2-7; D is possibly TRBD1 (6 bases). The CDR3 has 16 residues. Looked up from germline, CDR1 is MNHNY and CDR2 is SVGAGI (reference sequence). Trimming removed 2 bases at V and 6 bases at J, with 20 bases between. The CDR3 region has the DNA TGTGCCAGCAGTTACCATACAGGGTGGCCCAACGGCGAGCAGTACTTC. It encodes CASSYHTGWPNGEQYF.

The J gene is TRBJ2-5, the V gene TRBV4-1; no firm D call. Trimming left V 0 bases short and J 5 bases short, with 7 bases between. Germline V lookup: CDR1 MGHRA, CDR2 YSYEKL. CDR3 size: 13 residues. CDR3 DNA sequence: TGCGCCAGCAGCCAAGAGCGCCGGGAGACCCAGTACTTC. Its translation: CASSQERRETQYF.

This sequence joins TRBV7-6 and TRBJ2-3, with 7 bases identical to TRBD2. The CDR3 has 16 residues. V was pared by 4 bases and J by 2 bases, with 9 bases of the junction left unmatched. Germline V gene lookup returns CDR1 SGHVS and CDR2 FNYEAQ. The CDR3 DNA sequence: TGTGCCAGCAGCTCCCAGGCGGGGGAATCCACAGATACGCAGTATTTT. It translates to CASSSQAGESTDTQYF.

This clone has just one count. J is TRBJ2-7 and V is TRBV6-6; 7 bases match TRBD1. V shed 4 bases, J shed 6 bases, and the junction held 6 bases outside the gene matches. The length of the CDR3 is 13 residues. Germline V gene sequence: CDR1 MNHNY, CDR2 SVGAGI (reference sequence). This chain's CDR3 is CASSFSEGAEQYF. The DNA for the CDR3 is TGTGCCAGCAGTTTCTCCGAGGGGGCCGAGCAGTACTTC.

The chain uses TRBV7-2 and TRBJ1-5; weak D call: TRBD1 (6 bases). The CDR3 is 13 residues long. Germline lookup yields CDR1 SGHTA and CDR2 FQGNSA. V gave up 5 bases and J gave up 3 bases, with 8 bases separating them. The CDR3 DNA follows: TGTGCCAGCAGCGGACAGTTCAATCAGCCCCAGCATTTT. Translation gives CASSGQFNQPQHF.